These 28 T cell receptor beta chains came from one sample sequenced in a study of Ad26.COV2.S vaccination and SARS-CoV-2 variants. Stated treatment: some 20 received Ad26.COV2.S at low or high dose, single or two shots; several received placebo; per-sample allocation not given. Vaccine and placebo recipients were sampled on day 63 after the first injection. Some clones are missing from TCRdb's copy, which holds only in-frame ones; the method was immunoSEQ multiplex PCR. The table includes roughly 350,000 clones, approximately 86% detected once. Sequences were derived from peripheral blood, sampled in a trial of Ad26.COV2.S vaccine versus placebo. These receptors were collected from a person aged 18 to 59 who received the Ad26.COV2.S COVID-19 vaccine or a placebo.

The chain has TRBV19 and TRBJ2-7; 8 bases map to TRBD2. Trimming cost V 8 bases and J 2 bases; bases outside gene matches: 11. Per the germline V gene, CDR1 is LNHDA and CDR2 is SQIVND (reference sequence). This CDR3 has 15 residues. For the CDR3, the DNA is TGTGCCAGTGCCCCACGGCGGGAGGTACCCTACGAGCAGTACTTC. As protein: CASAPRREVPYEQYF.

This chain links TRBV7-2 with TRBJ1-4, with D perhaps TRBD1 (6 bases). CDR3 length equals 17 residues. The germline CDR1 and CDR2 sequences are SGHTA and FQGNSA. Trimming removed 2 bases from V and 5 bases from J, with 18 bases in between. The CDR3 here is CASSLPRTWGRNEKLFF. CDR3 DNA: TGTGCCAGCAGCTTACCTCGGACGTGGGGGCGAAATGAAAAACTGTTTTTT.

This chain uses TRBV12-3 or TRBV12-4 with TRBJ1-2, with a weak D call TRBD1 (6 bases). This CDR3 is 13 amino acids long. The ends were cut back, 6 bases at V and 4 bases at J, with 12 bases in the middle. The DNA for the CDR3 is TGTGCCAGCAGCCGACAGGTATCCTATGGCTACACCTTC. Protein: CASSRQVSYGYTF.

The gene calls are TRBV11-3 and TRBJ2-2; TRBD1 matches 8 bases. This CDR3 comprises 14 residues. V lost 5 bases and J lost 6; bases outside the gene matches: 5. Per the germline V gene, CDR1 is SGHNT and CDR2 is YENEEA. The chain's CDR3 is CASSPQQGAGELFF. The CDR3 DNA follows: TGTGCCAGCAGCCCTCAACAGGGGGCCGGGGAGCTGTTTTTT.

The chain is built from TRBV15 and TRBJ2-1, with a weak D call TRBD2 (5 bases). The CDR3 is made up of 16 amino acids. Trimming took off 0 bases at V and 3 bases at J, with 12 bases between the two ends. Germline V gene sequence: CDR1 LNHNV, CDR2 YYDKDF (reference sequence). As DNA, the CDR3 is TGTGCCACCAGCAGAGATAGGAGGTCAGGCTACAATGAGCAGTTCTTC. Translation: CATSRDRRSGYNEQFF. Complete variable domain (other parts from reference TRBV15 and TRBJ2-1): DAMVIQNPRYQVTQFGKPVTLSCSQTLNHNVMYWYQQKSSQAPKLLFHYYDKDFNNEADTPDNFQSRRPNTSFCFLDIRSPGLGDTAMYLCATSRDRRSGYNEQFFGPGTRLTVL.

The chain combines TRBV19 with TRBJ1-5; possible D gene TRBD1, 5 bases. The length of the CDR3 is 15 residues. Germline lookup yields CDR1 LNHDA and CDR2 SQIVND (reference sequence). The V gene lost 5 bases and the J gene lost 0 bases, with 11 bases spanning the gap. As DNA, the CDR3 is TGTGCCAGTAGTGAACAGGATTATAGCAATCAGCCCCAGCATTTT. Its translation is CASSEQDYSNQPQHF.

This clone was seen once. The gene calls are TRBV6-6 and TRBJ1-5, with D possibly being TRBD1 (6 bases). Per germline, CDR1 MNHNY and CDR2 SVGAGI (reference sequence). V dropped 6 bases and J dropped 0 bases, with 15 bases sitting between them. The CDR3 is 16 amino acids. The CDR3 DNA sequence: TGTGCCAGCAGGGACCCGGGACACGATAGCAATCAGCCCCAGCATTTT. Translation gives CASRDPGHDSNQPQHF.

J is TRBJ2-7 and V is TRBV9; perhaps TRBD1 as D (5 bases). CDR3 size: 15 residues. Trimming shortened V by 0 bases and J by 2 bases, and 12 bases separated the two germline ends. Germline V gene data show CDR1 as SGDLS and CDR2 as YYNGEE. The CDR3: CASSVGQQPTYEQYF. In nucleotides, the CDR3 is TGTGCCAGCAGCGTAGGACAGCAACCTACCTACGAGCAGTACTTC.

Comments on this clone: The germline gene is not matched at one end of the junction; a read error may be the cause. The chain links TRBV6-5 to TRBJ1-5; 8 positions match TRBD1. The CDR3 has 14 amino acids. Germline-derived CDR1 and CDR2 are MNHEY and SVGAGI. In DNA, the CDR3 is TGTGCCAGCACGGACAGGGTGAGCAGTCAGCCCCAGCATTTT. Translation gives CASTDRVSSQPQHF.

This clone was observed a handful of times. CDR3 coding DNA: TGTGCCAGTAGTATACAGGGGTATAACACCGGGGAGCTGTTTTTT. Encoded protein: CASSIQGYNTGELFF. This chain uses TRBV19 with TRBJ2-2; D might be TRBD1 (6 bases). Trimming took off 2 bases at V and 2 bases at J, with 9 bases between the two ends. The germline CDR1 and CDR2 sequences are LNHDA and SQIVND (reference sequence). The CDR3 spans 15 residues.

The chain joins TRBV3-1 (or the pseudogene TRBV3-2) to TRBJ2-3; D is ambiguous. The length of the CDR3 is 13 residues. The germline CDR1 and CDR2 sequences are LGHDT and YNNKEL (reference sequence). The V and J ends lost 8 bases and 0 bases respectively, with 9 bases between them. CDR3 in amino acids: CASRKTSTDTQYF. CDR3 bases: TGTGCCAGCCGCAAGACAAGCACAGATACGCAGTATTTT.

The V gene is TRBV7-9, the J gene TRBJ2-7, with D perhaps assigned TRBD1 or TRBD2 (5 bases each). Trimming shortened V by 5 bases and J by 2 bases, and 13 bases separated the two germline ends. CDR3 length: 14 residues. CDR1 is SEHNR, CDR2 FQNEAQ, per germline (reference sequence). This CDR3 is CASSTSGAAYEQYF. CDR3 bases: TGTGCCAGCAGCACCTCCGGGGCTGCCTACGAGCAGTACTTC.

The chain combines TRBV29-1 with TRBJ1-2, with D tentatively TRBD1 (5 bases). V was cut by 5 bases and J by 7 bases, with 14 bases left in between. This CDR3 is built from 12 residues. The V gene's germline CDR1 is SQVTM and CDR2 ANQGSEA. CDR3 DNA sequence: TGCAGCGTTCGGGACGGAGAGATTGGCTACACCTTC. Translating gives CSVRDGEIGYTF.

The chain joins TRBV16 to TRBJ1-1; no reliable D call. Germline loops: CDR1 KGHSY, CDR2 FQNENV. V lost 4 bases and J lost 2, with 2 bases in between. The CDR3 totals 11 residues. Written as DNA, the CDR3 is TGTGCCAGCAGCCCAAACACTGAAGCTTTCTTT. Translation gives CASSPNTEAFF.

The rearrangement uses TRBV7-2 and TRBJ2-7; D is possibly TRBD2 (6 bases). CDR3 length equals 12 residues. Germline CDR1 reads SGHTA; CDR2 reads FQGNSA. CDR3 nucleotides: TGTGTCCACCTGGGCGGGATCTACGAGCAGTACTTC. The encoded protein is CVHLGGIYEQYF. The full variable domain, rest sourced from reference TRBV7-2 and TRBJ2-7, is GAGVSQSPSNKVTEKGKDVELRCDPISGHTALYWYRQSLGQGLEFLIYFQGNSAPDKSGLPSDRFSAERTGGSVSTLTIQRTQQEDSAVYLCVHLGGIYEQYFGPGTRLTVT.

The sample holds one count of this clone. The rearrangement links TRBV7-2 to TRBJ1-2, with TRBD1 identical over 9 bases. This CDR3 comprises 14 residues. J lost 6 bases, V lost 4 bases, and 6 bases had no gene match. CDR1 SGHTA and CDR2 FQGNSA come from the germline V gene. The CDR3 DNA sequence: TGTGCCAGCAGCTCACCGGGACAGGGTAATGGCTACACCTTC. This codes for CASSSPGQGNGYTF. Looking up the rest from reference TRBV7-2 and TRBJ1-2 gives the full variable domain: GAGVSQSPSNKVTEKGKDVELRCDPISGHTALYWYRQSLGQGLEFLIYFQGNSAPDKSGLPSDRFSAERTGGSVSTLTIQRTQQEDSAVYLCASSSPGQGNGYTFGSGTRLTVV.

The chain carries TRBV18 and TRBJ2-5; TRBD1 aligns across 7 bases. The CDR3 is 15 residues long. Germline assignment: CDR1 KGHSH and CDR2 LQKENI. With 5 bases clipped from V and 2 bases from J, the junction kept 8 bases outside the gene matches. The CDR3: CASSAIQGSQETQYF. For the CDR3, the DNA is TGTGCCAGCTCAGCAATACAGGGGTCACAAGAGACCCAGTACTTC.

The rearrangement uses TRBV3-1 (or the pseudogene TRBV3-2) and TRBJ1-6, with D perhaps TRBD1 (5 bases). Germline CDR1 is LGHDT and CDR2 is YNNKEL (reference sequence). There are 16 residues in the CDR3. V was shortened by 0 bases and J by 9 bases, with 15 bases between the two germline ends. The CDR3: CASSQEGGTASSPLHF. The CDR3 region has the DNA TGTGCCAGCAGCCAAGAAGGTGGGACGGCGTCTTCACCCCTCCACTTT.

The chain employs TRBV5-5 and TRBJ1-2; no definite D call. Looked up from germline, CDR1 is SGHKS and CDR2 is YYEKEE (reference sequence). The CDR3 consists of 12 residues. V lost 4 bases, J lost 7 bases, and 11 bases lay in between. In DNA, the CDR3 is TGTGCCAGCAGCCGTGATCTGTCTGGCTACACCTTC. It codes for CASSRDLSGYTF.

The chain combines TRBV29-1 with TRBJ1-1; 8 nucleotides align to TRBD1. Germline trimming cut 6 bases from V and 5 bases from J; bases unmatched to any gene: 2. CDR3 length equals 11 residues. Germline CDR1 is SQVTM and CDR2 is ANQGSEA. In DNA form, the CDR3 reads TGCAGCGTAGACAGGGGAACTGAAGCTTTCTTT. Translating it yields CSVDRGTEAFF.

This sequence joins TRBV5-1 and TRBJ2-1, with 10 bases fitting TRBD2. This CDR3 spans 17 amino acids. The V gene end was trimmed by 4 bases and the J gene end by 3 bases; junction bases not matched to a gene: 10. Germline V gene lookup returns CDR1 SGHRS and CDR2 YFSETQ. CDR3 region: CASSPGIIAGGYNEQFF. In DNA, the CDR3 is TGCGCCAGCAGCCCGGGGATCATAGCGGGGGGCTACAATGAGCAGTTCTTC.

The chain carries TRBV9 and TRBJ2-1; TRBD2 is a possible D gene (6 bases). Germline-derived CDR1 and CDR2 are SGDLS and YYNGEE. Deletions cut 4 bases from V and 6 bases from J, with 14 bases between. The CDR3 totals 14 residues. This chain's CDR3 is CASSPGSSLNEQFF. The CDR3 nucleotides read TGTGCCAGCAGCCCCGGGAGTTCTCTCAATGAGCAGTTCTTC. The full variable domain, completed using reference TRBV9 and TRBJ2-1, is DSGVTQTPKHLITATGQRVTLRCSPRSGDLSVYWYQQSLDQGLQFLIQYYNGEERAKGNILERFSAQQFPDLHSELNLSSLELGDSALYFCASSPGSSLNEQFFGPGTRLTVL.

The V and J genes are TRBV2 and TRBJ2-7, with 10 positions matching TRBD2. Unmatched junction bases numbered 6, after V lost 5 bases and J lost 2 bases. The germline V gene encodes CDR1 SNHLY and CDR2 FYNNEI. The CDR3 runs to 15 residues. CDR3 DNA: TGTGCCAGCAGTTATACTAGCGGGACCACCTACGAGCAGTACTTC. This codes for CASSYTSGTTYEQYF. Variable domain in full (rest from reference TRBV2 and TRBJ2-7): EPEVTQTPSHQVTQMGQEVILRCVPISNHLYFYWYRQILGQKVEFLVSFYNNEISEKSEIFDDQFSVERPDGSNFTLKIRSTKLEDSAMYFCASSYTSGTTYEQYFGPGTRLTVT.

The chain couples TRBV7-2 to TRBJ2-7; 9 positions match TRBD1. With V trimmed by 3 bases and J by 0 bases, 3 bases remained unmatched. CDR1 is SGHTA, CDR2 FQGNSA, per germline. The CDR3 extends over 15 amino acids. CDR3 sequence: CASSLTGGISYEQYF. CDR3 sequence (DNA): TGTGCCAGCAGCTTGACAGGGGGGATCTCCTACGAGCAGTACTTC.

This clone has just one count. It is unclear where the CDR3 begins or ends on the DNA, so no DNA is shown, and the CDR3 is as TCRdb lists it. The rearrangement links TRBV9 to TRBJ1-2. The germline V gene encodes CDR1 SGDLS and CDR2 YYNGEE. With termini counted, the CDR3 has 14 amino acids. The CDR3 sequence: CASSVVAGGSRNTF.

The chain combines TRBV30 with TRBJ1-6, with D uncertain. Germline V CDR1 and CDR2: GTSNPN, SVGIG (reference sequence). The ends were cut back, 4 bases at V and 13 bases at J, with 14 bases in the middle. The CDR3 runs to 12 residues. The CDR3 DNA follows: TGTGCCTGGAATGTGAATCGATGGCCCCTCCACTTT. This sequence encodes CAWNVNRWPLHF.

The chain uses TRBV6-2 or TRBV6-3 and TRBJ1-3; 7 bases map to TRBD1. V lost 2 bases and J lost 0; bases outside the gene matches: 1. Germline V gene data show CDR1 as MNHEY and CDR2 as SVGEGT. This CDR3 region has 15 residues. DNA of the CDR3: TGTGCCAGCAGTTACGGGACAGACTCTGGAAACACCATATATTTT. The encoded protein is CASSYGTDSGNTIYF.

The rearrangement joins TRBV5-1 to TRBJ2-7, with TRBD1 as a possible D gene (6 bases). Trimming left V 4 bases short and J 3 bases short, with 11 bases between. The CDR3 has 13 amino acids. The V gene's germline CDR1 is SGHRS and CDR2 YFSETQ. The CDR3 DNA is TGCGCCAGCAGCCCCGGACAGATCTACGAGCAGTACTTC. Encoded protein: CASSPGQIYEQYF.